Sequencing of this T cell receptor beta chain was carried out in a study of technical replicates of blood from a few donors. Deletions cut 4 bases from V and 0 bases from J, with 9 bases between. The length of the CDR3 is 15 residues. Germline V gene lookup returns CDR1 MNHEY and CDR2 SMNVEV (reference sequence). The method was immunoSEQ multiplex PCR; TCRdb's version includes in-frame clones alone and lacks a portion of them. The sample consists of about 80,000 clones, less than 98% of them appearing once. This TCR was sampled from a human donor in good health. Material for sequencing was T cells isolated from PBMCs. The chain joins TRBV27 to TRBJ2-2, with D uncertain. CDR3 nucleotide sequence: TGTGCCAGCAGTTCCTCACAAACGAACACCGGGGAGCTGTTTTTT. This encodes CASSSSQTNTGELFF.